This passage covers 23 T cell receptor beta chains from one sample sequenced in a study of response to subunit inactivated influenza vaccine. Each CDR3 protein is one row after TCRdb ran MiXCR on the RT-PCR reads. The sample carries under 200,000 distinct CDR3 sequences, roughly a tenth recorded once. The sample in question was CD8+ T cells sorted from PBMCs, obtained less than 25 months after vaccination. The receptors here all came from a man aged 50-75 years who received an inactivated influenza vaccine.

The V and J genes are TRBV7-9 and TRBJ2-1; D is unclear. CDR1 is SEHNR and CDR2 is FQNEAQ in the germline V gene (reference sequence). Trimming shortened V by 4 bases and J by 8 bases, and 12 bases separated the two germline ends. This CDR3 region has 13 residues. CDR3 sequence: CASSSPIADEQFF. As DNA, the CDR3 is TGTGCCAGCAGCTCCCCTATAGCAGATGAGCAGTTCTTC.

This clonotype has a count of ten or more. CDR3 residues: CASSFGLAEFYNEQFF. CDR3 nucleotide sequence: TGTGCCAGCAGTTTTGGGTTGGCGGAATTCTACAATGAGCAGTTCTTC. The rearrangement joins TRBV28 to TRBJ2-1; D call uncertain. The CDR3 runs to 16 residues. CDR1 and CDR2 (germline): MDHEN, SYDVKM. The V and J ends lost 3 bases and 3 bases respectively, with 15 bases between them.

This clonotype was seen a handful of times. V usage is TRBV13 and J usage is TRBJ2-7; 10 bases fit TRBD2. After removal of 0 bases from V and 5 bases from J, the junction contained 4 bases not matched to a gene. In germline, CDR1 is PRHDT, CDR2 FYEKMQ (reference sequence). This CDR3 contains 15 residues. The chain's CDR3 is CASSLGGLADNEQYF. The CDR3 nucleotides read TGTGCCAGCAGCTTAGGAGGACTAGCGGATAACGAGCAGTACTTC.

The gene calls are TRBV12-3 or TRBV12-4 and TRBJ2-5; unclear D gene. The length of the CDR3 is 13 residues. The V gene lost 6 bases and the J gene lost 2 bases, with 10 bases spanning the gap. The CDR3 coding sequence is TGTGCCAGCAGCAACAGCGATCAAGAGACCCAGTACTTC. This gives the protein CASSNSDQETQYF.

The V and J genes are TRBV5-1 and TRBJ1-2, with D unresolved. The germline V and J ends were trimmed by 4 bases and 5 bases, with 9 bases remaining between them. CDR1 is SGHRS and CDR2 is YFSETQ in the germline V gene. CDR3 length: 12 residues. The CDR3, as DNA: TGCGCCAGCAGCCAAGACGGATATGGCTACACCTTC. Translating it yields CASSQDGYGYTF.

The chain links TRBV4-3 to TRBJ2-1; 10 bases agree with TRBD1. V trimming: 0 bases; J trimming: 10 bases; junction bases outside the gene matches: 6. This CDR3 has 15 residues. Germline CDR1 reads LGHNA; CDR2 reads YSLEER. The CDR3 is CASSQDGTGVDEQFF. In DNA form, the CDR3 reads TGCGCCAGCAGCCAAGACGGGACAGGGGTCGACGAGCAGTTCTTC.

Concerning this clonotype itself: Germline is not matched at one junction end, which may reflect a read error. The chain combines TRBV6-1 with TRBJ2-5, with 10 bases aligning to TRBD1. In germline, CDR1 is MNHNS, CDR2 SASEGT. The CDR3 runs 15 residues. CDR3 sequence reads: CASSRGQGNQDTQYF. The CDR3 DNA reads as TGTGCCAGCAGTCGGGGACAGGGGAACCAAGACACCCAGTACTTC.

CDR3 region: CASRGEGLNTEAFF. CDR3 DNA sequence: TGCGCCAGCAGGGGAGAAGGATTGAACACTGAAGCTTTCTTT. The gene calls are TRBV10-2 and TRBJ1-1; D gene ambiguous. Per the germline V gene, CDR1 is WSHSY and CDR2 is SAAADI. V gave up 6 bases and J gave up 0 bases, with 11 bases separating them. The CDR3 covers 14 residues.

This clonotype occurred many times. The rearrangement links TRBV7-2 to TRBJ2-7; D is possibly TRBD2 (5 bases). This CDR3 has 15 amino acids. Germline-derived CDR1 and CDR2 are SGHTA and FQGNSA. The ends were cut back, 4 bases at V and 5 bases at J, with 18 bases in the middle. CDR3 in amino acids: CASSSPRTQAHEQYF. The CDR3 coding sequence is TGTGCCAGCAGCTCCCCCAGGACTCAGGCGCACGAGCAGTACTTC.

CDR3 protein: CSAISRAQGLGNQPQHF. DNA of the CDR3: TGCAGTGCTATAAGCCGGGCCCAGGGCCTGGGGAATCAGCCCCAGCATTTT. This chain links TRBV20-1 with TRBJ1-5, with a weak D call TRBD1 (5 bases). Germline CDR1 reads DFQATT; CDR2 reads SNEGSKA (reference sequence). V lost 4 bases to trimming and J lost 4 bases, with 23 bases between them. This CDR3 contains 17 residues.

This clonotype has just a few counts. The chain links TRBV7-8 to TRBJ1-1; 7 bases match TRBD1. The V gene's germline CDR1 is SGHVS and CDR2 FQNEAQ. CDR3 length: 15 residues. With 1 base clipped from V and 6 bases from J, the junction kept 8 bases outside the gene matches. CDR3 sequence reads: CASSLVRGLAPEAFF. DNA for the CDR3: TGTGCCAGCAGCTTAGTAAGGGGGCTGGCGCCTGAAGCTTTCTTT.

This clonotype was recorded a few times. This chain connects TRBV12-5 to TRBJ2-7, with 9 bases fitting TRBD2. V lost 5 bases and J lost 2; bases outside the gene matches: 1. CDR3 length: 13 amino acids. Germline V gives CDR1 LGHNT, CDR2 FRNRAP. Written as DNA, the CDR3 is TGTGCTAGTGGTATAGCGGGAGCCTACGAGCAGTACTTC. Protein sequence: CASGIAGAYEQYF. The full variable domain, rest sourced from reference TRBV12-5 and TRBJ2-7, is DARVTQTPRHKVTEMGQEVTMRCQPILGHNTVFWYRQTMMQGLELLAYFRNRAPLDDSGMPKDRFSAEMPDATLATLKIQPSEPRDSAVYFCASGIAGAYEQYFGPGTRLTVT.

This clonotype has just a few counts. The chain recombines TRBV7-2 with TRBJ2-2, with TRBD2 matching over 11 bases. J gave up 6 bases and V 5 bases, and 11 bases lay outside the gene matches. The CDR3 has 17 residues. CDR1 and CDR2 (germline): SGHTA, FQGNSA. CDR3 amino acids: CASSHILAGDGAGELFF. The CDR3 region has the DNA TGTGCCAGCAGCCACATACTAGCGGGAGATGGTGCCGGGGAGCTGTTTTTT.

This clonotype has ten or more counts. V gene TRBV12-3 or TRBV12-4 combines with J gene TRBJ2-3; 7 bases match TRBD2. With V trimmed by 6 bases and J by 3 bases, 9 bases remained unmatched. This CDR3 has 15 residues. Written as DNA, the CDR3 is TGTGCCAGCAGACCAACTAGGGGAGGGACAGATACGCAGTATTTT. This translates into CASRPTRGGTDTQYF.

This clonotype has only a few counts. V and J are TRBV9 and TRBJ2-7; 7 bases map to TRBD2. The CDR3 totals 15 residues. CDR1 SGDLS and CDR2 YYNGEE come from the germline V gene. The ends lost 0 bases at V and 1 base at J; junction bases unmatched: 4. In DNA form, the CDR3 reads TGTGCCAGCAGCGTAGATAGCGGGCTGTCCTACGAGCAGTACTTC. Its translation: CASSVDSGLSYEQYF.

Note on this clonotype: A much larger clonotype is one base distant, so this may be a read error. V gene TRBV12-3 or TRBV12-4 combines with J gene TRBJ2-1; D not resolved. The CDR3 extends over 15 amino acids. Trimming took off 4 bases at V and 4 bases at J, with 14 bases between the two ends. The CDR3 reads CASSSWNRSYNEQFF. DNA of the CDR3: TGTGCCAGCAGTTCCTGGAACAGATCATACAATGAGCAGTTCTTC.

This chain links TRBV12-3 or TRBV12-4 with TRBJ1-1; possibly TRBD1 for D (6 bases). Trimming removed 2 bases from V and 7 bases from J, with 11 bases in between. This CDR3 is 13 amino acids long. CDR3 sequence reads: CASSLSVRGEAFF. CDR3 nucleotides: TGTGCCAGCAGTTTATCGGTCAGGGGTGAAGCTTTCTTT.

There are many counts of this clonotype. The CDR3 coding sequence is TGTGCCAGCAAGCTAGCGGGGGGATTCACAGATACGCAGTATTTT. Amino acid sequence: CASKLAGGFTDTQYF. The chain links TRBV12-3 or TRBV12-4 to TRBJ2-3; the match to TRBD2 covers 11 bases. Trimming cost V 7 bases and J 2 bases; bases outside gene matches: 5. The CDR3 is made up of 15 amino acids.

This clonotype was counted between two and nine times. This chain joins TRBV10-3 and TRBJ2-1, with 11 bases fitting TRBD2. Germline CDR1 reads ENHRY; CDR2 reads SYGVKD. The CDR3 totals 17 residues. V shed 0 bases, J shed 7 bases, and the junction held 8 bases outside the gene matches. CDR3 sequence reads: CAISESQGTSGLNEQFF. In DNA, the CDR3 is TGTGCCATCAGTGAGTCCCAAGGGACTAGCGGACTGAATGAGCAGTTCTTC.

This clonotype was found a few times. The J gene is TRBJ2-1, the V gene TRBV27; D possibly corresponds to TRBD2 (6 bases). Germline loops: CDR1 MNHEY, CDR2 SMNVEV (reference sequence). Trimming left V 7 bases short and J 4 bases short, with 14 bases between. This CDR3 is 14 amino acids long. The CDR3 DNA reads as TGTGCCAGCATGGGTCTAGCGCTGTACAATGAGCAGTTCTTC. Protein sequence: CASMGLALYNEQFF.

The chain has TRBV7-7 and TRBJ2-1; D may be TRBD2 (5 bases). The CDR3 has 14 residues. CDR1 is SSHAT and CDR2 is FNYEAQ in the germline V gene (reference sequence). The germline V and J ends were trimmed by 5 bases and 7 bases, with 15 bases remaining between them. The DNA for the CDR3 is TGTGCCAGCAGCCTCGGCGGGTGGGCAAATGAGCAGTTCTTC. It encodes CASSLGGWANEQFF. Looking up the rest from reference TRBV7-7 and TRBJ2-1 gives the full variable domain: GAGVSQSPRYKVTKRGQDVTLRCDPISSHATLYWYQQALGQGPEFLTYFNYEAQPDKSGLPSDRFSAERPEGSISTLTIQRTEQRDSAMYRCASSLGGWANEQFFGPGTRLTVL.

This chain uses TRBV4-3 with TRBJ2-5, with 8 bases matching TRBD1. The germline CDR1 and CDR2 sequences are LGHNA and YSLEER. The CDR3 totals 14 residues. V shed 2 bases and J 4 bases; nucleotides not matched to a gene: 3. CDR3 region: CASSQRDRRETQYF. Written as DNA, the CDR3 is TGCGCCAGCAGCCAACGGGACAGGCGAGAGACCCAGTACTTC.

There are many counts of this clonotype. The V and J genes are TRBV4-2 and TRBJ2-1; TRBD2 matches at 7 bases. The CDR3 has 16 amino acids. Unmatched junction bases numbered 11, after V lost 3 bases and J lost 6 bases. The germline gives CDR1 LGHNA, CDR2 YNFKEQ. This chain's CDR3 is CASSQAQRGISNEQFF. The CDR3 DNA reads as TGTGCCAGCAGCCAGGCCCAGCGGGGTATCTCCAATGAGCAGTTCTTC.